This T cell receptor beta chain was obtained from a study of blood T cell repertoires in COVID-19. Turning to the study itself: The United States, Italy and Spain were the sources of the acute and convalescent COVID-19 samples. In each case, the material was cDNA or gDNA derived from T cells, B-cell-depleted T cells, or PBMCs.

Participant-given clinical history determined each cohort assignment. The V gene's germline CDR1 is SQVTM and CDR2 ANQGSEA. CDR3 length equals 14 residues. V was shortened by 6 bases and J by 7 bases, with 19 bases between the two germline ends. Original data processing: Using reference gene primer amplification, nucleated cell counts were estimated. Some clones are missing from TCRdb's copy, which holds only in-frame ones; the method was immunoSEQ multiplex PCR. D and trimming come from the DNA, and the V and J calls and clone size come from that table. The sample shows some 390,000 clones, approximately 92% of them seen only once.

Sequencing used PBMCs or T cells enriched from blood (not recorded which). This sequence was found in a man aged 30-40 years who had recovered from COVID-19. This chain joins TRBV29-1 and TRBJ2-1; D is perhaps TRBD2 (5 bases). The CDR3 DNA reads TGCAGCGTCTTATCCGGGATAAGGATGAATGAGCAGTTCTTC. Translated, it gives CSVLSGIRMNEQFF.